This TCR beta chain was recorded in a study of T cells in Graves' hyperthyroidism and ophthalmopathy. Study findings and constraints: Researchers found most expanded thyroid clonotypes above 0.001 in blood as well.

The table lists this clonotype with many counts. The antigen is unknown. Using RNA transcripts as the source, TCR beta CDR3 regions were amplified. HTBI primers were employed in a first-round RT-PCR of the TCR CDR3. TCRdb recomputed calls from the multiplex PCR reads with MiXCR, one row per CDR3 protein. The data contain about 59,000 distinct CDR3 sequences, 53% of them singletons. The V end lost 5 bases, the J end lost 0 bases, and 29 bases lay between the germline ends. This CDR3 is 21 amino acids long. Clinical symptoms, serum thyroxine and TRAb, thyroid ultrasound and orbital computed tomography were used for the diagnoses.

J is TRBJ2-1 and V is TRBV12-3 or TRBV12-4, with a weak D call TRBD1 (5 bases). Material for sequencing was blood. This clonotype was sampled from a woman aged 55-75 years with Graves' ophthalmopathy. The CDR3: CASSLDSYVLPTPSSYNEQFF. CDR3 in DNA: TGTGCCAGCAGTCTCGACAGCTATGTCTTACCAACCCCTAGCTCCTACAATGAGCAGTTCTTC.